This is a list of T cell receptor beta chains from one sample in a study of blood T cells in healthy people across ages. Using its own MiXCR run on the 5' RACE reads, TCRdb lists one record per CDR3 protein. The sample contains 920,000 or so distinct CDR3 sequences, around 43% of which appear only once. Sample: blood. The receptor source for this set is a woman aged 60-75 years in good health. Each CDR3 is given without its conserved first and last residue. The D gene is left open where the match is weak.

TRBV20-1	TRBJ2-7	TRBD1	SASGTGGLDEQY
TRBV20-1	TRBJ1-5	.	SASVGSNQPQH
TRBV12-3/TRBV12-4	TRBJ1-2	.	ASSTRGDGYT
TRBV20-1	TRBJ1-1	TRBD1	SARSAGGFLPNTEAF
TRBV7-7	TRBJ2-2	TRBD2	AAGTRGSYGGELF
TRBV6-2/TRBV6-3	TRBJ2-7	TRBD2	ASSTPLRGDSYEQY
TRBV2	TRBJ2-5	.	ASSDGGGVGETQY
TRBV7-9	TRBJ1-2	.	ASSLNRRGYGYT
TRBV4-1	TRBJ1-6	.	ASSQVRDSPLH
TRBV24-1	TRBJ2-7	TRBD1	ATSDFDRGRHEQY
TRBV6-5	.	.	ASSLSPGPYEQY
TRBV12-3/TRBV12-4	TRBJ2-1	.	ASSPYGVAQF
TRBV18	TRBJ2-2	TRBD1	ASSSDRVNTGELF
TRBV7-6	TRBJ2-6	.	ASRPLVSGANVLT
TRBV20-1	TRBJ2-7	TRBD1	SALGTGVSYEQY
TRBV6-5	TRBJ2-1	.	ASSYSDQYNEQF
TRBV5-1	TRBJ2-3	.	ASSLQIPSTDTQY